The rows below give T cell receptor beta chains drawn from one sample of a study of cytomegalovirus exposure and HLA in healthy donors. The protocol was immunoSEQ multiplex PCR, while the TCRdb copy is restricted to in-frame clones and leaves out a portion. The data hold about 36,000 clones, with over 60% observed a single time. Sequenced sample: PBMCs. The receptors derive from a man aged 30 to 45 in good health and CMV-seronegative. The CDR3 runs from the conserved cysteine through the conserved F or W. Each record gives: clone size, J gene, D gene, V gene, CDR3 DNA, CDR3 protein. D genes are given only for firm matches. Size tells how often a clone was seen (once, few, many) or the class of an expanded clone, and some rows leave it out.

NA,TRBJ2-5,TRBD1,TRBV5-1,TGCGCCAGCAGCACACAGGGGGAAGAGACCCAGTACTTC,CASSTQGEETQYF
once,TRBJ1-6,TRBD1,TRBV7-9,TGTGCCAGCAGCTTAGGGGACAGGACGAATTCACCCCTCCACTTT,CASSLGDRTNSPLHF
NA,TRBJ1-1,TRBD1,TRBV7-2,TGTGCCAGCAGCTTAAGACAGGGGGAAGCACGCGTGAACACTGAAGCTTTCTTT,CASSLRQGEARVNTEAFF
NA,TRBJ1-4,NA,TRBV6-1,TGTGCCAGCACCCAGTGGAGTGAAAAACTGTTTTTT,CASTQWSEKLFF
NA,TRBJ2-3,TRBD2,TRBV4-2,TGTGCCAGCAGCCAATCAAGCGGGAGGATAGATACGCAGTATTTT,CASSQSSGRIDTQYF
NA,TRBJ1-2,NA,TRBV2,TGTGCCAGCAGTGAAGAGAGGGGGAGGGACTATGGCTACACCTTC,CASSEERGRDYGYTF
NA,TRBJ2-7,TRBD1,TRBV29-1,TGCAGCGCCACCGACAGGGGCGAGCAGTACTTC,CSATDRGEQYF
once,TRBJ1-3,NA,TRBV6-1,TGTGCCAGCAGCCGGATGACAGACTCTGGAAACACCATATATTTT,CASSRMTDSGNTIYF
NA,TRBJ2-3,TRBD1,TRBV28,TGTGCCAGCAGTTTAGCCGGGACAGGGGGAGAGAGAGATACGCAGTATTTT,CASSLAGTGGERDTQYF
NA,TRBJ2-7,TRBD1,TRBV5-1,TGCGCCAGCAGCCCCGCAGGGGGCGGGTACGAGCAGTACTTC,CASSPAGGGYEQYF
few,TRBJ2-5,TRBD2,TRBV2,TGTGCCAGCAGTGAAAGGTGGGCGGGGGGGCCGTACCAAGAGACCCAGTACTTC,CASSERWAGGPYQETQYF
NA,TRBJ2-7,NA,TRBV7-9,TGTGCCAGCAGCTCGAGGACAGGGAGGGCCAACTACGAGCAGTACTTC,CASSSRTGRANYEQYF
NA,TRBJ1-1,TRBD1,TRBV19,TGTGCCAGTAGTACCCGACAGGGCCACACTGAAGCTTTCTTT,CASSTRQGHTEAFF
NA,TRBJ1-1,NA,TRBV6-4,TGTGCCAGCAGTGCAGTTAGGGGGAACACTGAAGCTTTCTTT,CASSAVRGNTEAFF
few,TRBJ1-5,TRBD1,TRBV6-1,TGTGCCAGCAGCCGACAGGGGGCGAGCAATCAGCCCCAGCATTTT,CASSRQGASNQPQHF
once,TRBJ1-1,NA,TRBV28,TGTGCCAGCAGTCCCTGGCCGGGGTTGAACACTGAAGCTTTCTTT,CASSPWPGLNTEAFF
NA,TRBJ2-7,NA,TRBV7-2,TGTGCCAGCAGCTTAGGGCCGAGGGCCTCCTACGAGCAGTACTTC,CASSLGPRASYEQYF
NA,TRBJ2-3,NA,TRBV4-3,TGCGCCAGCAGCCAAAGGGGCAGTACCACAGATACGCAGTATTTT,CASSQRGSTTDTQYF
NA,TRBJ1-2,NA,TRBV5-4,TGTGCCAGCAGCTTGGGGGGGGGCGTGAACTATGGCTACACCTTC,CASSLGGGVNYGYTF
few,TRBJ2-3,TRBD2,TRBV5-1,TGCGCCAGCAGCCGGGGACTAGCGGGTAGCACAGATACGCAGTATTTT,CASSRGLAGSTDTQYF
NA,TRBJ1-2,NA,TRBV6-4,TGTGCCAGCAGTGTAGAACCATTAACTAACTATGGCTACACCTTC,CASSVEPLTNYGYTF
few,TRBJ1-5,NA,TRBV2,TGTGCCAGCAGTAACAGGGAGAGGCAGCCCCAGCATTTT,CASSNRERQPQHF
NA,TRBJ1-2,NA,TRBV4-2,TGTGCCAGCAGCCAAGGGGTGCAGGGAAGGGACTATGGCTACACCTTC,CASSQGVQGRDYGYTF
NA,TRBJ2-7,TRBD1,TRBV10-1,TGCGCCAGCAGTGACAGGCAGGGGGCTTACGAGCAGTACTTC,CASSDRQGAYEQYF
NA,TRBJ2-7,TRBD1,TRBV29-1,TGCAGCGTTGCCGCACCGGGGCAGGGGGCTTACGAGCAGTACTTC,CSVAAPGQGAYEQYF
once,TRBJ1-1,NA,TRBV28,TGTGCCAGCAGTCCCACAGGTTGGTATGAAGCTTTCTTT,CASSPTGWYEAFF